Following are 13 T cell receptor beta chains from one sample sequenced in a study of T cell repertoires in cytomegalovirus infection (dated by TCRdb to about 2019). In the paper's terms, the treatment or condition label means: in vitro stimulation with specific CMV peptide epitopes to enrich CMV-specific T cells. Antigens of these TCRs are unknown. Sequencing relied on an Illumina HiSeq 1500. TCRdb ran its own pipeline on the public reads, namely fastp trimming at Q25 and MiXCR clone calling, and kept in-frame beta chains. Every distinct CDR3 protein forms one entry, paired with its most common genes and DNA. Present in this sample are some 920,000 distinct CDR3 sequences, around a third of which were seen just once. The top ten constitute roughly 13% of the sample. The sample in question was cultured CD8+ T cells from PBMCs, obtained from culture after CMV antigen stimulation. The receptors were gathered from a human donor in good health (CMV status not recorded). Some clones in this sample may be carry-over from other donors' samples.

The chain uses TRBV27 and TRBJ1-1, with 9 bases lining up with TRBD1. The CDR3 covers 18 residues. V was clipped by 3 bases and J by 5 bases; unmatched bases: 16. Germline V gene sequence: CDR1 MNHEY, CDR2 SMNVEV (reference sequence). The CDR3 loop reads CASSLSPLYRGLGTEAFF. As DNA, the CDR3 is TGTGCCAGCAGTTTGTCCCCCCTTTACAGGGGGCTCGGTACTGAAGCTTTCTTT.

Many counts were recorded for this clonotype. The CDR3 DNA is TGTGCCAGCAGCTTAGAGCCGGGCTGGTACGAGCAGTACTTC. It specifies CASSLEPGWYEQYF. The rearrangement links TRBV7-2 to TRBJ2-7, with D hard to call. The CDR3 spans 14 residues. Looked up from germline, CDR1 is SGHTA and CDR2 is FQGNSA. V was clipped by 1 base and J by 4 bases, with 11 bases between them.

There are a few counts of this clonotype. The V and J genes are TRBV27 and TRBJ1-4, with D tentatively TRBD1 (6 bases). The V and J ends lost 4 bases and 1 base respectively, with 10 bases between them. There are 15 residues in the CDR3. CDR1 and CDR2 from the germline V gene are MNHEY and SMNVEV (reference sequence). The CDR3 loop is CASSSGGGTNEKLFF. The CDR3 region has the DNA TGTGCCAGCAGTTCGGGGGGCGGAACTAATGAAAAACTGTTTTTT.

V usage is TRBV25-1 and J usage is TRBJ2-7; the match to TRBD2 covers 9 bases. Germline V gene lookup returns CDR1 MGHDK and CDR2 SYGVNS. The ends lost 1 base at V and 0 bases at J; junction bases unmatched: 1. The CDR3 is 15 amino acids. The CDR3 DNA sequence: TGTGCCAGCAGTGAATCTAGCGGGGTCTCCTACGAGCAGTACTTC. Protein: CASSESSGVSYEQYF.

The CDR3 loop reads CASSPQGGAPYEQYF. CDR3 nucleotides: TGTGCCAGCAGCCCCCAGGGAGGGGCCCCCTACGAGCAGTACTTC. The V gene is TRBV3-1, the J gene TRBJ2-7; the match to TRBD2 covers 7 bases. Germline values: CDR1 LGHDT, CDR2 YNNKEL (reference sequence). V was pared by 4 bases and J by 2 bases, with 8 bases of the junction left unmatched. The CDR3 is 15 amino acids.

CDR3: CASSPMGTGATFEQFF. CDR3 in DNA: TGTGCCAGCAGCCCTATGGGGACGGGGGCAACCTTTGAGCAGTTCTTC. The J gene is TRBJ2-1, the V gene TRBV12-3 or TRBV12-4; D is tentatively TRBD1 or TRBD2 (6 bases each). The CDR3 has 16 amino acids. Trimming took off 6 bases at V and 9 bases at J, with 24 bases between the two ends.

The chain has TRBV11-2 and TRBJ2-3; TRBD2 is a possible D gene (5 bases). The germline V gene encodes CDR1 SGHAT and CDR2 FQNNGV. The CDR3 has 14 residues. V was pared by 8 bases and J by 4 bases, with 16 bases between. The CDR3 nucleotides read TGTGCCAGCGCTATTCGGGGTGGTGCAGATACGCAGTATTTT. Amino acid sequence: CASAIRGGADTQYF.

The CDR3 reads CASSYRTSETEAFF. CDR3 in DNA: TGTGCCAGCAGTTACCGGACCAGCGAGACTGAAGCTTTCTTT. The chain carries TRBV6-2 or TRBV6-3 and TRBJ1-1; no definite D call. The CDR3 has 14 amino acids. Germline lookup yields CDR1 MNHEY and CDR2 SVGEGT. Between the trimmed V and J ends, which lost 2 bases and 5 bases, there was a span of 12 bases.

The rearrangement joins TRBV7-9 to TRBJ2-1; TRBD2 agrees at 15 bases. CDR1 is SEHNR and CDR2 is FQNEAQ in the germline V gene (reference sequence). This CDR3 is built from 16 residues. With V trimmed by 4 bases and J by 8 bases, 6 bases remained unmatched. The CDR3 region is CASSSRTSGGAHEQFF. In DNA form, the CDR3 reads TGTGCCAGCAGCTCCAGGACTAGCGGGGGGGCCCATGAGCAGTTCTTC.

Many counts were recorded for this clonotype. The rearrangement joins TRBV27 to TRBJ1-1, with D unclear. The CDR3 extends over 12 amino acids. Germline V gene sequence: CDR1 MNHEY, CDR2 SMNVEV (reference sequence). The V end lost 8 bases, the J end lost 4 bases, and 11 bases lay between the germline ends. The CDR3: CASFFGGTEAFF. The CDR3 DNA is TGTGCCAGCTTCTTTGGCGGCACTGAAGCTTTCTTT.

Details on this clonotype: One end of the junction does not line up with germline, which may come from a read error. The J gene is TRBJ2-7, the V gene TRBV25-1, with D maybe TRBD1 (5 bases). Germline loops: CDR1 MGHDK, CDR2 SYGVNS. The CDR3 has 14 residues. CDR3 amino acids: CACSEYYTGYEQYF. The CDR3 nucleotides are TGTGCCTGCAGTGAATATTACACAGGCTACGAGCAGTACTTC.

The J gene is TRBJ2-3, the V gene TRBV27; the D gene could be TRBD1 or TRBD2 (5 bases each). The CDR3 has 19 amino acids. Germline V gene data show CDR1 as MNHEY and CDR2 as SMNVEV (reference sequence). V was clipped by 3 bases and J by 0 bases, with 22 bases between them. For the CDR3, the DNA is TGTGCCAGCAGTTTTTTGAGCCCGCAGGGAGTCCCTAGCACAGATACGCAGTATTTT. Protein product: CASSFLSPQGVPSTDTQYF.

V usage is TRBV5-5 and J usage is TRBJ1-4; TRBD1 matches 11 bases. The V gene's germline CDR1 is SGHKS and CDR2 YYEKEE (reference sequence). The CDR3 consists of 14 residues. Trimming cost V 4 bases and J 6 bases; bases outside gene matches: 2. CDR3 DNA sequence: TGTGCCAGCAGCGTGGGACAGGGGGATGAAAAACTGTTTTTT. Its translation: CASSVGQGDEKLFF.